The TCR beta chain under discussion was sequenced for a study of shared clonotypes between healthy human individuals (dated by TCRdb to between 2020 and 2021). Study-level background: The cohort included a few men and two women between 18 and 49 years of age. To estimate repertoire size and how much clonotypes are shared between individuals, the study performed deep sequencing of blood TCR repertoires from about 5 healthy adults. Per donor, three plates each were used for CD4 naive and CD4 memory, two for CD8 naive, and one for CD8 memory. To increase sequencing depth and limit assay-specific biases, different laboratories used diverse techniques to prepare libraries and sequence TCR repertoires. Leukapheresis yielded between about 0.8 and 9.5 billion PBMCs per donor.

A note on this clone: The clone's antigen remains unknown. No qualities accompany the bases; no much larger clone lies one base away.

The donors were healthy, HIV-negative adults with no recently reported acute infections or vaccinations. Only Caucasian adults living in Nashville, Tennessee, USA were represented among the donors. CD4+ T cells were enriched by magnetic negative selection, after which naive cells were positively selected on CD45RA and the negative fraction was taken as the memory subset. After blood collection by leukapheresis, PBMCs were isolated using Ficoll-Histopaque density gradient centrifugation and then cryopreserved in the vapor phase of liquid nitrogen. Analytical flow cytometry was used to check the purity and quantity of each magnetically sorted T cell population. Genomic DNA was isolated from every sorted fraction and measured by UV absorbance on a Nanodrop 2000c. The paper as a whole reports these results and caveats: Even with the large sequencing depth, rarefaction of the sorted-subset datasets indicated that sequencing was incomplete. Larger estimated clonotype richness was generally found for naive subsets than for memory subsets. Across a handful of donors, around 5.4% of naive CD4, approximately 3.5% of naive CD8, 2% to 2.5% of memory CD4, and 0.4% of memory CD8 clonotypes were shared. Pairwise subsampling led to the expectation that sequencing depth would affect the degree of clonotype sharing among donors. Sampling was limited to blood, and TCR repertoires in tissue likely differ from TCR repertoires in blood. The genetic and exposure-history diversity represented was limited by the small number of donors. Higher generation probabilities were observed for clonotypes shared by all four sorted-subset donors than for non-shared clonotypes.

Using the deep immunoSEQ assay, multiplex PCR amplified TCR CDR3 regions from genomic DNA. Extracted genomic DNA from each cell subset was spread evenly across all wells of several immunoSEQ 96-well plates, with each plate serving as a replicate. For sorted subsets, about 0.2 ug genomic DNA, equal to 25,000 to 35,000 T cell genomes, was loaded into each replicate PCR. Purified libraries were measured with a Qubit 3.0 fluorometer, size-checked on a Bioanalyzer 2100, and measured again with the KAPA Library Quantification kit. Every immunoSEQ 96-well plate was sequenced on a separate single-read 150-cycle Illumina NextSeq 550 flow cell. As for the authors' bioinformatics: The immunoSEQ output contained only junctional sequences without quality scores, so filtering could not match that applied to full-length reads. Sequences were annotated with PyIR, a Python wrapper for IgBLAST v1.9, and V/J genes and CDR3 were assigned using IMGT germline references. Reads were removed for weak V/J assignments (E-value above 1e-6), missing CDR3, stop codons, out-of-frame junctions, or ambiguous translated residues. V3J clonotypes were defined as sequences sharing the same inferred V gene, J gene, and CDR3 amino acid sequence. Percentage overlap between repertoires was calculated by dividing the number of shared unique clonotypes by the size of the smaller repertoire. Repertoire richness was assessed with RTK rarefaction, the Chao1 estimator, and Recon v2.1 estimates of unobserved clonotypes. Generation probabilities for all TCRbeta clonotypes obtained by the gDNA method from a handful of donors were computed using OLGA. TCRdb limited this immuneACCESS table to in-frame rearrangements with V and J called. A share of clones is missing; checked studies link under half to unresolved V genes, and the rest is unexplained. V and J calls and clone size follow that table, whereas D and trimming were derived from the DNA. The table for this sample lists roughly 2.6 million clones; roughly 92% of them were counted only once. The ten largest clones represent around 0.15% of the sample.

Counted from cysteine to phenylalanine, this CDR3 has 14 amino acids. Just CDR3 DNA is preserved here, 42 bases in frame from base 1. Trimming at the junction amounts to 1 base on V and 0 bases on J, and the germline ends lie 6 bases apart. The CDR1 and CDR2 encoded by the germline V gene are SNHLY and FYNNEI. Recombination connected TRBV2 to TRBJ1-1; too little of a D gene remains to name it. The sample consisted of naive CD4+ T cells sorted from blood. Taken with the paper, the label for cell subset or site translates to: CD45RA+ positively selected. This sequence was found in a man in his late teens or twenties in good health. This receptor has the CDR3 CASSEDRLNTEAFF. The DNA is as follows: TGTGCCAGCAGTGAAGACAGATTGAACACTGAAGCTTTCTTT.